The 21 T cell receptor beta chains given below trace back to one sample, sequenced in a study of blood T cell repertoires in COVID-19. Some clones are missing from TCRdb's copy, which holds only in-frame ones; the method was immunoSEQ multiplex PCR. The table records about 90,000 clones, over 75% of them present only once. The sequenced sample was peripheral blood. The receptors come from a man in his sixties or seventies with acute or convalescent COVID-19.

The rearrangement links TRBV30 to TRBJ1-1; D remains unclear. The V gene lost 8 bases and the J gene lost 9 bases, with 13 bases spanning the gap. Germline values: CDR1 GTSNPN, CDR2 SVGIG (reference sequence). This CDR3 is 10 amino acids long. The CDR3 nucleotides read TGTGCCGGAGGGCCGCTCCAAGCTTTCTTT. It codes for CAGGPLQAFF.

The chain uses TRBV6-5 and TRBJ2-3, with 8 nucleotides matching TRBD2. With V trimmed by 7 bases and J by 1 base, 4 bases remained unmatched. Per the germline V gene, CDR1 is MNHEY and CDR2 is SVGAGI. The CDR3 has 14 residues. DNA for the CDR3: TGTGCCAGCACCCAGACTAGCGGCACAGATACGCAGTATTTT. This encodes CASTQTSGTDTQYF.

This clone was detected only a few times. V and J are TRBV19 and TRBJ1-1; D perhaps matches TRBD1 (6 bases). V was shortened by 2 bases and J by 1 base, with 14 bases between the two germline ends. Per the germline V gene, CDR1 is LNHDA and CDR2 is SQIVND (reference sequence). The CDR3 sequence is 16 residues long. In DNA, the CDR3 is TGTGCCAGTAGTATACGGGGAACAGGGCCGAACACTGAAGCTTTCTTT. The encoded protein is CASSIRGTGPNTEAFF.

The chain uses TRBV6-1 and TRBJ2-5, with unresolved D. Germline V gene lookup returns CDR1 MNHNS and CDR2 SASEGT. The CDR3 consists of 15 residues. V lost 0 bases to trimming and J lost 1 base, with 9 bases between them. The CDR3 nucleotides read TGTGCCAGCAGTGAAGCGGAATGGGCCCAAGAGACCCAGTACTTC. This translates into CASSEAEWAQETQYF.

The rearrangement links TRBV5-6 to TRBJ1-1; 7 bases fit TRBD1. The CDR3 spans 12 residues. Per germline, CDR1 SGHDT and CDR2 YYEEEE. The V segment lost 1 base and the J segment 6 bases; nucleotides outside the gene matches: 0. The CDR3 reads CASSLQGAEAFF. For the CDR3, the DNA is TGTGCCAGCAGCTTGCAGGGGGCTGAAGCTTTCTTT.

This clone was recorded a few times. The rearrangement links TRBV6-6 to TRBJ2-1, with 8 positions matching TRBD2. V lost 4 bases and J lost 0; bases outside the gene matches: 5. The CDR3 is 16 amino acids. The germline V gene has CDR1 MNHNY and CDR2 SVGAGI (reference sequence). CDR3 DNA sequence: TGTGCCAGCAGTTCTAGCGGGCTAAGCTCCTACAATGAGCAGTTCTTC. Translating gives CASSSSGLSSYNEQFF.

The chain uses TRBV28 and TRBJ2-7; 9 positions agree with TRBD1. The CDR3 is 16 amino acids. V was clipped by 0 bases and J by 5 bases; unmatched bases: 8. Germline V gene lookup returns CDR1 MDHEN and CDR2 SYDVKM. CDR3 protein: CASSLWGLGQGNEQYF. The CDR3 nucleotides read TGTGCCAGCAGTTTATGGGGGCTGGGACAGGGTAACGAGCAGTACTTC. Using reference TRBV28 and TRBJ2-7 for the parts outside the CDR3, the full variable domain is DVKVTQSSRYLVKRTGEKVFLECVQDMDHENMFWYRQDPGLGLRLIYFSYDVKMKEKGDIPEGYSVSREKKERFSLILESASTNQTSMYLCASSLWGLGQGNEQYFGPGTRLTVT.

J is TRBJ2-5 and V is TRBV9; 8 bases match TRBD1. There are 15 residues in the CDR3. Germline CDR1 reads SGDLS; CDR2 reads YYNGEE. With V trimmed by 0 bases and J by 1 base, 2 bases remained unmatched. CDR3 loop: CASSVVGQGQETQYF. CDR3 sequence (DNA): TGTGCCAGCAGCGTAGTAGGACAGGGCCAAGAGACCCAGTACTTC.

The CDR3 nucleotides read TGTGCCACCAGCAGAGCCCCGGAGGAGCAGTACGTC. Protein product: CATSRAPEEQYV. The chain links TRBV15 to TRBJ2-7; unclear D gene. The CDR3 has 12 amino acids. Trimming took 1 base from V and 7 from J, leaving 8 bases between them. Germline V gene lookup returns CDR1 LNHNV and CDR2 YYDKDF (reference sequence).

This chain links TRBV19 with TRBJ1-1; TRBD1 might be the D (6 bases). The V gene lost 5 bases and the J gene lost 1 base, with 8 bases spanning the gap. The germline CDR1 and CDR2 sequences are LNHDA and SQIVND (reference sequence). The CDR3 runs to 13 residues. CDR3 DNA sequence: TGTGCCAGTAGTCAGGGGACGAACACTGAAGCTTTCTTT. Encoded protein: CASSQGTNTEAFF.

The chain recombines TRBV5-1 with TRBJ1-1, with D possibly TRBD1 on 6 matching bases. This CDR3 is 15 amino acids long. Germline CDR1 reads SGHRS; CDR2 reads YFSETQ. The V gene lost 0 bases and the J gene lost 0 bases, with 9 bases spanning the gap. The CDR3 here is CASSLAGQMNTEAFF. CDR3 sequence (DNA): TGCGCCAGCAGCTTGGCTGGACAGATGAACACTGAAGCTTTCTTT.

This clone came up once. The V gene is TRBV1, the J gene TRBJ2-1; the table's TRBD2 call for D was not verified on the DNA. TRBV1 is listed as a pseudogene. The length of the CDR3 is 15 residues. The CDR3 region has the DNA TGCACCAGCAGCCCCCCTGGGGATAGCGGGGACGAGCAGTTCTTC. Translation gives CTSSPPGDSGDEQFF.

The chain couples TRBV19 to TRBJ1-5; D is undetermined. The CDR3 is 12 amino acids. Trimming pared 7 bases from V and 6 bases from J, leaving 10 bases between. Germline-derived CDR1 and CDR2 are LNHDA and SQIVND (reference sequence). CDR3 protein: CASMLGGQPQHF. CDR3 sequence (DNA): TGTGCCAGTATGTTAGGCGGTCAGCCCCAGCATTTT. Combining the CDR3 with reference TRBV19 and TRBJ1-5 gives the whole variable domain DGGITQSPKYLFRKEGQNVTLSCEQNLNHDAMYWYRQDPGQGLRLIYYSQIVNDFQKGDIAEGYSVSREKKESFPLTVTSAQKNPTAFYLCASMLGGQPQHFGDGTRLSIL.

This chain joins TRBV5-1 and TRBJ1-5; D is unresolved. Trimming left V 4 bases short and J 8 bases short, with 19 bases between. CDR3 size: 15 residues. The germline V gene has CDR1 SGHRS and CDR2 YFSETQ. The CDR3 here is CASSPTGSEDEPQHF. The DNA of the CDR3 is TGCGCCAGCAGCCCCACGGGAAGTGAGGATGAGCCCCAGCATTTT.

The table lists this clone with a count of one. The V and J genes are TRBV2 and TRBJ1-1; possible D gene TRBD1, 6 bases. The CDR3 totals 12 residues. Germline values: CDR1 SNHLY, CDR2 FYNNEI. V lost 6 bases and J 8 bases, leaving 13 bases between the germline ends. The CDR3 bases are TGTGCCAGCAGGGAACAGGGATCGGAAGCTTTCTTT. It translates to CASREQGSEAFF.

The V call is TRBV24-1, the J call TRBJ1-1; D call uncertain. Trimming removed 3 bases from V and 1 base from J, with 8 bases in between. The CDR3 length is 14 residues. Germline CDR1 reads KGHDR; CDR2 reads SFDVKD. The CDR3 DNA sequence: TGTGCCACCAGTGATAGCTCAGGGAACACTGAAGCTTTCTTT. Its translation: CATSDSSGNTEAFF.

This clone was observed a handful of times. The rearrangement joins TRBV28 to TRBJ1-4; TRBD1 aligns across 10 bases. CDR3 length: 15 amino acids. Germline CDR1 is MDHEN and CDR2 is SYDVKM. V lost 2 bases and J lost 7; bases outside the gene matches: 4. Here the CDR3 reads CASSLPRDRGEKLFF. In DNA, the CDR3 is TGTGCCAGCAGTTTACCCCGGGACAGGGGTGAAAAACTGTTTTTT.

The chain employs TRBV18 and TRBJ2-3, with TRBD1 identical over 8 bases. The CDR3 is 15 residues long. CDR1 KGHSH and CDR2 LQKENI come from the germline V gene. Trimming cost V 3 bases and J 2 bases; bases outside gene matches: 4. The CDR3 region is CASSPGQGATDTQYF. CDR3 nucleotides: TGTGCCAGCTCACCCGGGCAGGGGGCCACAGATACGCAGTATTTT.

This chain joins TRBV14 and TRBJ2-4, with 7 bases lining up with TRBD1. Germline V gene data show CDR1 as SGHDN and CDR2 as FVKESK. V dropped 4 bases and J dropped 12; count of bases not matched to a gene: 9. The CDR3 runs 13 residues. The chain's CDR3 is CASSPFQGVAQYF. The CDR3 DNA sequence: TGTGCCAGCAGCCCATTTCAGGGGGTGGCTCAGTACTTC.

The V and J genes are TRBV18 and TRBJ2-2, with D hard to call. CDR1 and CDR2 from the germline V gene are KGHSH and LQKENI. There are 16 residues in the CDR3. V was cut by 2 bases and J by 0 bases, with 10 bases left in between. CDR3 protein: CASSPSVAANTGELFF. The CDR3 DNA reads as TGTGCCAGCTCACCAAGTGTAGCAGCGAACACCGGGGAGCTGTTTTTT.

The chain links TRBV6-5 to TRBJ2-1; TRBD2 matches 12 bases. V shed 5 bases, J shed 4 bases, and the junction held 3 bases outside the gene matches. Per the germline V gene, CDR1 is MNHEY and CDR2 is SVGAGI. The CDR3 loop spans 15 amino acids. DNA of the CDR3: TGTGCCAGCAGTCCCCTAGCGGGAGGGTACAATGAGCAGTTCTTC. Translation gives CASSPLAGGYNEQFF.